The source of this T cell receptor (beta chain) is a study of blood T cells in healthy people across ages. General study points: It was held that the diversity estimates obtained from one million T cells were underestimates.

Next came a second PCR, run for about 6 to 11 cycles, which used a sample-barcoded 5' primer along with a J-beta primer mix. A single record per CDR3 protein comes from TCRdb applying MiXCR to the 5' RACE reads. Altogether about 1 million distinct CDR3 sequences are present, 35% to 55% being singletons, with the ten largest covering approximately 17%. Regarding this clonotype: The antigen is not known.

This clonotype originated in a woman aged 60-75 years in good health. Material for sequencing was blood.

CDR3 sequence reads: CASSPLRTGVNEQFF. In DNA, the CDR3 is TGTGCCAGCAGTCCCCTCCGGACAGGGGTCAATGAGCAGTTCTTC. This sequence joins TRBV27 and TRBJ2-1; TRBD1 agrees at 9 bases. Per the germline V gene, CDR1 is MNHEY and CDR2 is SMNVEV (reference sequence). The CDR3 is 15 residues long. J was trimmed by 6 bases and V by 5 bases; bases with no gene match: 8.